The rows below give T cell receptor beta chains drawn from one sample of a study of cytotoxic CD8 clonotypes in ibrutinib-treated CLL. Using immunoSEQ multiplex PCR, the repertoire was profiled, and TCRdb retains in-frame clones only, with some absent. The data show about 140,000 clones, roughly 77% seen once. The source material was PBMCs, sampled after 12 months of ibrutinib treatment. The receptors shown here come from a human donor with chronic lymphocytic leukemia. Both conserved end residues are part of each CDR3. The order of the fields is D gene, J gene, clone size, V gene, CDR3 protein, CDR3 DNA. The D gene is left open where the match is weak. Clone size is not always given. Where it is, it says once, few, many or a class for expanded clones.

-,TRBJ2-5,-,TRBV11-1,CASSVQETQYF,TGTGCCAGCAGCGTCCAAGAGACCCAGTACTTC
TRBD1,TRBJ1-6,-,TRBV19,CASSAGTGRSPLHF,TGTGCCAGTAGTGCCGGGACAGGGAGGTCACCCCTCCACTTT
TRBD1,TRBJ1-5,once,TRBV18,CASSRTGDPGQPQHF,TGTGCCAGCTCACGGACAGGGGATCCCGGTCAGCCCCAGCATTTT
-,TRBJ2-7,once,TRBV19,CASSSYRGSSYEQYF,TGTGCCAGTAGTTCCTACCGGGGGTCCTCCTACGAGCAGTACTTC
-,TRBJ1-2,-,TRBV10-3,CAISESAGENYGYTF,TGTGCCATCAGTGAGTCGGCAGGCGAGAACTATGGCTACACCTTC
-,TRBJ2-7,-,TRBV5-1,CASSSTRSIEQYF,TGCGCCAGCAGCTCCACTAGATCTATCGAGCAGTACTTC
TRBD2,TRBJ2-3,once,TRBV11-2,CASSSDTRGLAVVFDTQYF,TGTGCCAGCAGCTCGGATACCCGGGGACTAGCGGTAGTTTTTGATACGCAGTATTTT
-,TRBJ2-7,few,TRBV5-1,CASSLGSGPVSEQYF,TGCGCCAGCAGCTTGGGTAGTGGACCTGTTTCTGAGCAGTACTTC
-,TRBJ1-5,-,TRBV7-6,CASSLEGGGPQSNQPQHF,TGTGCCAGCAGCTTAGAGGGGGGGGGTCCCCAATCCAATCAGCCCCAGCATTTT
-,TRBJ2-7,-,TRBV7-2,CASSPPGDEQYF,TGTGCCAGCAGCCCGCCGGGGGACGAGCAGTACTTC
-,TRBJ1-5,-,TRBV7-3,CASSFDGNQPQHF,TGTGCCAGCAGCTTTGACGGGAATCAGCCCCAGCATTTT
-,TRBJ2-1,-,TRBV28,CASTSLAPDNEQFF,TGTGCCAGCACCTCCTTAGCCCCCGACAATGAGCAGTTCTTC
-,TRBJ2-7,-,TRBV15,CATSERTPIGSYEQYF,TGTGCCACCAGCGAAAGGACACCGATAGGGTCCTACGAGCAGTACTTC
-,TRBJ1-2,-,TRBV5-8,CASSRNDPLLRGGYTF,TGTGCCAGCAGCCGTAACGATCCACTCCTACGGGGCGGCTACACCTTC
TRBD2,TRBJ2-1,-,TRBV9,CASSQRAYGTIMDNEQFF,TGTGCCAGCAGCCAGAGAGCCTACGGGACTATTATGGACAATGAGCAGTTCTTC
-,TRBJ1-3,once,TRBV18,CASSPRSSSGNTIYF,TGTGCCAGCTCACCACGGAGTAGCTCTGGAAACACCATATATTTT
-,TRBJ2-3,-,TRBV29-1,CSVGRLTSTDTQYF,TGCAGCGTTGGCCGGCTTACTAGCACAGATACGCAGTATTTT
TRBD1,TRBJ2-1,-,TRBV29-1,CSVGDRGTYNEQFF,TGCAGCGTTGGGGACAGGGGAACTTACAATGAGCAGTTCTTC
-,TRBJ2-5,-,TRBV6-5,CASSYSPSGLGETQYF,TGTGCCAGCAGTTACTCTCCCTCAGGGTTGGGAGAGACCCAGTACTTC
TRBD2,TRBJ2-7,-,TRBV11-3,CASGQTSGGYEQYF,TGTGCCAGCGGTCAGACTAGCGGCGGGTACGAGCAGTACTTC
-,TRBJ1-2,-,TRBV19,CASSIGVLYGYTF,TGTGCCAGTAGTATCGGGGTTCTCTATGGCTACACCTTC
-,TRBJ1-1,-,TRBV6-1,CASSRWSVGAFF,TGTGCCAGCAGCAGGTGGTCCGTCGGGGCTTTCTTT
TRBD2,TRBJ2-7,-,TRBV6-1,CASSGQGGSEQYF,TGTGCCAGCAGTGGTCAGGGAGGGAGCGAGCAGTACTTC
TRBD1,TRBJ1-5,-,TRBV19,CASSLPGQGAYQPQHF,TGTGCCAGTTCCCTGCCGGGACAGGGGGCTTATCAGCCCCAGCATTTT
-,TRBJ1-2,-,TRBV7-9,CASSLSGAGGANYGYTF,TGTGCCAGCAGCTTAAGCGGTGCCGGGGGAGCTAACTATGGCTACACCTTC
TRBD1,TRBJ1-2,-,TRBV30,CAWKGKGAGGYGYTF,TGTGCCTGGAAGGGGAAGGGGGCGGGGGGCTATGGCTACACCTTC
TRBD2,TRBJ2-2,-,TRBV7-6,CASSLSQRGFTGELFF,TGTGCCAGCAGCTTAAGCCAGCGGGGGTTTACCGGGGAGCTGTTTTTT
TRBD1,TRBJ1-1,-,TRBV11-2,CASSDRQGSLFAEAFF,TGTGCCAGCAGCGACAGACAGGGCAGCCTTTTCGCTGAAGCTTTCTTT
-,TRBJ1-5,few,TRBV19,CASSTDSNQPQHF,TGTGCCAGTAGTACAGATAGCAATCAGCCCCAGCATTTT
TRBD2,TRBJ2-1,-,TRBV12-5,CASGGLAGVSEQFF,TGTGCTAGTGGTGGACTAGCGGGAGTTAGTGAGCAGTTCTTC
-,TRBJ2-7,-,TRBV4-1,CASSQDSGRSYEQYF,TGCGCCAGCAGCCAAGATTCGGGCAGATCCTACGAGCAGTACTTC